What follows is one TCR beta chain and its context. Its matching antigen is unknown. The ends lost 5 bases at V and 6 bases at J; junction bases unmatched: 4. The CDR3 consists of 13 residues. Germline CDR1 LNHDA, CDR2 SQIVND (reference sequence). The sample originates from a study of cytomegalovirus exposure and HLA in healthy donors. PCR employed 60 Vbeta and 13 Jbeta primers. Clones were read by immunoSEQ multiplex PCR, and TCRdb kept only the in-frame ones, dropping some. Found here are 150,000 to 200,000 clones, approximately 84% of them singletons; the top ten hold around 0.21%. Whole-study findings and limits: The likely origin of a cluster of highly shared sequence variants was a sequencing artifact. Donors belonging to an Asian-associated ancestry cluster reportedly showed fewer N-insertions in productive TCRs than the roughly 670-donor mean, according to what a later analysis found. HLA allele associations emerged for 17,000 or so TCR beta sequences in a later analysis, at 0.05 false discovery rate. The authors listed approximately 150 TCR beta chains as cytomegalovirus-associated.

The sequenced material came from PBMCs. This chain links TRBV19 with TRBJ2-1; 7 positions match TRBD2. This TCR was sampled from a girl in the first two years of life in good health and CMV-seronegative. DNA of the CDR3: TGTGCCAGTAGTGGACTAGTCAGCAATGAGCAGTTCTTC. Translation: CASSGLVSNEQFF.